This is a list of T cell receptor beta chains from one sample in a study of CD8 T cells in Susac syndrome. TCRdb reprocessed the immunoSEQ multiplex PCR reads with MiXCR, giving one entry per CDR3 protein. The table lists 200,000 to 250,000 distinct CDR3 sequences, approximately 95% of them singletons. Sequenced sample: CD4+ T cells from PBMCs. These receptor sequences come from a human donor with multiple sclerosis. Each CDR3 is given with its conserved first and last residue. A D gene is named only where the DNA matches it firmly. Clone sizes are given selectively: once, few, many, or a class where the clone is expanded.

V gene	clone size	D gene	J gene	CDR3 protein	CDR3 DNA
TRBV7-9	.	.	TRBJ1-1	CASVHELGTEAFF	TGTGCCAGCGTACATGAGTTAGGGACTGAAGCTTTCTTT
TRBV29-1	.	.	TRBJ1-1	CSGGRDNTEAFF	TGCAGCGGGGGACGGGACAACACTGAAGCTTTCTTT
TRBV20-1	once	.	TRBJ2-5	CSASRARGTQYF	TGCAGTGCTTCTCGGGCCCGGGGGACCCAGTACTTC
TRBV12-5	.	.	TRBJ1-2	CASGLVGKSYTF	TGTGCTAGTGGTTTGGTAGGGAAGAGCTACACCTTC
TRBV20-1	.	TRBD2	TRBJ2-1	CSATLAGGHNEQFF	TGCAGTGCTACGCTAGCGGGGGGACACAATGAGCAGTTCTTC
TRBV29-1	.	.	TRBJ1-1	CSVTAGNFNTEAFF	TGCAGCGTCACCGCCGGCAATTTCAACACTGAAGCTTTCTTT
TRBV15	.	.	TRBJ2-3	CATSRGTYYTDTQYF	TGTGCCACCAGCAGAGGGACTTATTACACAGATACGCAGTATTTT
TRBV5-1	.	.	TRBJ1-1	CASSLSPGADTEAFF	TGCGCCAGCAGTTTATCCCCAGGGGCGGACACTGAAGCTTTCTTT
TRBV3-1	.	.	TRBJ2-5	CASSQVQATTQETQYF	TGTGCCAGCAGCCAAGTCCAAGCGACTACCCAAGAGACCCAGTACTTC
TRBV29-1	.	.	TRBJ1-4	CSAAQGRGEKLFF	TGCAGCGCCGCTCAGGGTCGAGGTGAAAAACTGTTTTTT
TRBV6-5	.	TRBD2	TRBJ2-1	CASSYSPSSGGALFF	TGTGCCAGCAGTTACTCCCCTTCTAGCGGGGGGGCTTTGTTCTTC
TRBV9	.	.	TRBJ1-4	CASSLPGLGEKLFF	TGTGCCAGCAGCCTGCCGGGATTGGGGGAAAAACTGTTTTTT
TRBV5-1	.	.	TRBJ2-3	CASSPSLTDTQYF	TGCGCCAGCAGCCCTTCCCTCACAGATACGCAGTATTTT
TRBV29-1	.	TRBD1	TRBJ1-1	CSVFLIPGGTTEAFF	TGCAGCGTTTTCCTGATACCAGGGGGGACCACTGAAGCTTTCTTT
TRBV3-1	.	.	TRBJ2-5	CASSQEQGYIETQYF	TGTGCCAGCAGCCAAGAGCAGGGATACATAGAGACCCAGTACTTC
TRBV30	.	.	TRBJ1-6	CAWRFTAGTPLHF	TGTGCCTGGAGATTCACGGCCGGGACACCCCTCCACTTT
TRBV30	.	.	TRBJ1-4	CGVLEGLGEKLFF	TGTGGGGTTTTGGAGGGGTTGGGTGAAAAACTGTTTTTT
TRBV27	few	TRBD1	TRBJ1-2	CASSRDRDYGYTF	TGTGCCAGCAGCCGGGACAGGGATTATGGCTACACCTTC
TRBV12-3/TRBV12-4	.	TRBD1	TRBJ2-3	CASSLPSGTGVGF	TGTGCCAGCAGTCTGCCTTCGGGGACAGGGGTTGGTTTT
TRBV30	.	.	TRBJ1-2	CAWSVRAGLLYRTF	TGTGCCTGGAGTGTAAGGGCGGGCCTCCTCTATCGGACCTTC
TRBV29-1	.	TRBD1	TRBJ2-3	CSGTGTGENTQYF	TGCAGCGGCACCGGGACAGGGGAGAATACGCAGTATTTT
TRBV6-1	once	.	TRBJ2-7	CASKTDYSSYEQYF	TGTGCCAGCAAAACGGATTACAGCTCCTACGAGCAGTACTTC
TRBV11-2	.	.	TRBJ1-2	CASSLGSDSGGYTF	TGTGCCAGCAGCTTAGGTTCGGATTCGGGTGGCTACACCTTC
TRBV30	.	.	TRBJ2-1	CAWTTGSGYNEQFF	TGTGCCTGGACAACAGGGTCGGGATACAATGAGCAGTTCTTC
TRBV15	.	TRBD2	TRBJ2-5	CATSRDWGGETQYF	TGTGCCACCAGCAGAGATTGGGGGGGTGAGACCCAGTACTTC
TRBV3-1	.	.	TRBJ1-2	CASSQKTVYGYTF	TGTGCCAGCAGCCAAAAAACAGTCTATGGCTACACCTTC
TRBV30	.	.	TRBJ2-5	CAWSVRLGETQYF	TGTGCCTGGAGTGTACGACTGGGGGAGACCCAGTACTTC
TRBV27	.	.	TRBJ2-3	CASSLSGNADTQYF	TGTGCCAGCAGCCTTTCAGGGAACGCAGATACGCAGTATTTT
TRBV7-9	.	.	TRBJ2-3	CASGRGADTQYF	TGTGCCAGCGGTCGTGGTGCAGATACGCAGTATTTT
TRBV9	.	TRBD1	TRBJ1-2	CASSVADREAYGYTF	TGTGCCAGCAGCGTAGCTGACAGGGAAGCCTATGGCTACACCTTC
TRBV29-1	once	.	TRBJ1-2	CSAREADFFYGYTF	TGCAGCGCCCGGGAAGCCGATTTTTTCTATGGCTACACCTTC
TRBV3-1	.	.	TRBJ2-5	CASSQRGPGQYF	TGTGCCAGCAGCCAGAGAGGACCGGGACAGTACTTC
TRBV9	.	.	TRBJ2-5	CASSVAGSPQVQYF	TGTGCCAGCAGCGTAGCTGGCAGCCCCCAGGTCCAGTACTTC